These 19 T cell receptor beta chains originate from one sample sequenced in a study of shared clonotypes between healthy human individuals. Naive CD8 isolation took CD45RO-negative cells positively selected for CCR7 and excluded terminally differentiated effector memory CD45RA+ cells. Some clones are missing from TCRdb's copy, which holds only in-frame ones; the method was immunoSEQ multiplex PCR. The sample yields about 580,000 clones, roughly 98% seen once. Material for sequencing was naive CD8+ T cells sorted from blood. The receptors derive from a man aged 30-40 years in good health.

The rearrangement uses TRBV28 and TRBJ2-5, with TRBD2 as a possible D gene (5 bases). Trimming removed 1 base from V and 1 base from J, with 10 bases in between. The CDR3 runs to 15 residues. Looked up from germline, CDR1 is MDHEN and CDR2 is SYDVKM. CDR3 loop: CASSLLGGLQETQYF. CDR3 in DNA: TGTGCCAGCAGTTTATTAGGAGGCCTCCAAGAGACCCAGTACTTC.

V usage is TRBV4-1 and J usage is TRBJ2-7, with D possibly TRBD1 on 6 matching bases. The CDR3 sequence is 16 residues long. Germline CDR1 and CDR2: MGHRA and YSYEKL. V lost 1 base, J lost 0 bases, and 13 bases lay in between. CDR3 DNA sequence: TGCGCCAGCAGCCAAGCTTTTGGGGGCCGCTCCTACGAGCAGTACTTC. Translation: CASSQAFGGRSYEQYF.

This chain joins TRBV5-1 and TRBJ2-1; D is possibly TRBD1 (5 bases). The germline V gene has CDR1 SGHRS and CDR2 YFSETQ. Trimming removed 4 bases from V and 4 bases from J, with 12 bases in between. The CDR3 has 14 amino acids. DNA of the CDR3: TGCGCCAGCAGCCCAGACAGAAATTACAATGAGCAGTTCTTC. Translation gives CASSPDRNYNEQFF.

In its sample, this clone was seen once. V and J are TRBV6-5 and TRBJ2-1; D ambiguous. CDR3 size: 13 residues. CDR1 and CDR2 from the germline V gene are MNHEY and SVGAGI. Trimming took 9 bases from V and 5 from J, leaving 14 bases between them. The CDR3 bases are TGTGCCAGTTCCCTACCCACTCACAATGAGCAGTTCTTC. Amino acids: CASSLPTHNEQFF.

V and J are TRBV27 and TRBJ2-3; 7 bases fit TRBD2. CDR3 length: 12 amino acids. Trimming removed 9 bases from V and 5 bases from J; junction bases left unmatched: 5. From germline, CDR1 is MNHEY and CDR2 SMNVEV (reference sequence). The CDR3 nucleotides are TGTGCCAGTGGACTAGTCGGAGATACGCAGTATTTT. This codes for CASGLVGDTQYF.

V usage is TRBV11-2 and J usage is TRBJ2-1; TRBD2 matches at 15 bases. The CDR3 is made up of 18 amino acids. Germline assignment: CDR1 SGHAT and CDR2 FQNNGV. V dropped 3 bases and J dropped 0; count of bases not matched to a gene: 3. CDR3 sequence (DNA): TGTGCCAGCAGCTTGGGACTAGCGGGAGGTATCTCCTACAATGAGCAGTTCTTC. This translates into CASSLGLAGGISYNEQFF. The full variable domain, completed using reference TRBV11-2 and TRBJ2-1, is EAGVAQSPRYKIIEKRQSVAFWCNPISGHATLYWYQQILGQGPKLLIQFQNNGVVDDSQLPKDRFSAERLKGVDSTLKIQPAKLEDSAVYLCASSLGLAGGISYNEQFFGPGTRLTVL.

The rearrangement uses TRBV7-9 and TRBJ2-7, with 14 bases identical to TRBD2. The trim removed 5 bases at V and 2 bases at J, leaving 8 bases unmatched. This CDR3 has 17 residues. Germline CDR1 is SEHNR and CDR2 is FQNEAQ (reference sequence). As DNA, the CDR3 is TGTGCCAGCAGCCAAATTCCGACTAGCGGGAGGGCCTACGAGCAGTACTTC. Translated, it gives CASSQIPTSGRAYEQYF.

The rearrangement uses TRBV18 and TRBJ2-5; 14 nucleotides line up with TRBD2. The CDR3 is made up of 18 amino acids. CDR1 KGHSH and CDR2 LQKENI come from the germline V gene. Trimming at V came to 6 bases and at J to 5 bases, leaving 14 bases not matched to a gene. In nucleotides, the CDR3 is TGTGCCAGCTCGTCGACTAGCGGGAGGGCTGTGAGACATGAGACCCAGTACTTC. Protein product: CASSSTSGRAVRHETQYF. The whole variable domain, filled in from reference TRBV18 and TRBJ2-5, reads NAGVMQNPRHLVRRRGQEARLRCSPMKGHSHVYWYRQLPEEGLKFMVYLQKENIIDESGMPKERFSAEFPKEGPSILRIQQVVRGDSAAYFCASSSTSGRAVRHETQYFGPGTRLLVL.

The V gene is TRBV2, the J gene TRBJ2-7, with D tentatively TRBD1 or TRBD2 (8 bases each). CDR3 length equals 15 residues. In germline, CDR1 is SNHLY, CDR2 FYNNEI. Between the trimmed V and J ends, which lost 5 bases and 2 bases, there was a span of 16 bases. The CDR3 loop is CASSSTGGLAYEQYF. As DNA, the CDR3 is TGTGCCAGCAGTTCAACAGGGGGACTAGCCTACGAGCAGTACTTC.

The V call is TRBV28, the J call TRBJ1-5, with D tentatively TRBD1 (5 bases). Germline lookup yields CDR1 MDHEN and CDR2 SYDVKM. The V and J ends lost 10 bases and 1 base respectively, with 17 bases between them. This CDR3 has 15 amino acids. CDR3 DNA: TGTGCCACCGAGGGGTGGGAACAGAGCAATCAGCCCCAGCATTTT. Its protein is CATEGWEQSNQPQHF.

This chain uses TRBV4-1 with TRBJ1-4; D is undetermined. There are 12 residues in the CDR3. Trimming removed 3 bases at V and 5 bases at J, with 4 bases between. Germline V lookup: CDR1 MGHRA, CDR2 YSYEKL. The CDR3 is CASSQGNEKLFF. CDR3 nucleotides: TGCGCCAGCAGCCAGGGGAATGAAAAACTGTTTTTT.

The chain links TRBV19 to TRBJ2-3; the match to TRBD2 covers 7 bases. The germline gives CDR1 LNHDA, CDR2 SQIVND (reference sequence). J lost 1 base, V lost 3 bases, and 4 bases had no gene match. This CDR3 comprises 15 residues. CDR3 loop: CASSIWGGGTDTQYF. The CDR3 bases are TGTGCCAGTAGTATCTGGGGAGGGGGCACAGATACGCAGTATTTT. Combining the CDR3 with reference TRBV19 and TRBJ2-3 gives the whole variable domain DGGITQSPKYLFRKEGQNVTLSCEQNLNHDAMYWYRQDPGQGLRLIYYSQIVNDFQKGDIAEGYSVSREKKESFPLTVTSAQKNPTAFYLCASSIWGGGTDTQYFGPGTRLTVL.

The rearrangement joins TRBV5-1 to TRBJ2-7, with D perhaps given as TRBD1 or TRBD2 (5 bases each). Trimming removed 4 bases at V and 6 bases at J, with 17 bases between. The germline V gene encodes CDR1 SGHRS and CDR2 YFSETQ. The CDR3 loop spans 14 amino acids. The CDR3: CASSTRGSITEQYF. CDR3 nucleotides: TGCGCCAGCAGCACTAGGGGTTCGATCACCGAGCAGTACTTC.

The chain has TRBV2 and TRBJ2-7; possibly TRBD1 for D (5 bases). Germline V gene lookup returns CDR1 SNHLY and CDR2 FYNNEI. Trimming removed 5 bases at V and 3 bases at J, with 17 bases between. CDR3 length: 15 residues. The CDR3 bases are TGTGCCAGCAGTTTGACAGTGACTGGAAACTACGAGCAGTACTTC. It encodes CASSLTVTGNYEQYF.

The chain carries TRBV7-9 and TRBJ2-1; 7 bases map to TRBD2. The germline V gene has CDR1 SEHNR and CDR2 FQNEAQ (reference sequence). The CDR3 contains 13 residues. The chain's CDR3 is CAWLKGGNNEQFF. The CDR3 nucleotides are TGTGCGTGGTTGAAGGGAGGGAACAATGAGCAGTTCTTC.

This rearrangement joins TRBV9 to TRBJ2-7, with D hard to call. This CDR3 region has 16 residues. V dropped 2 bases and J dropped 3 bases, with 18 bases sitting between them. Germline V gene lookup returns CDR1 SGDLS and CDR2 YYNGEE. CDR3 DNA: TGTGCCAGCAGCGTGTCCGACACGTCCCCTTACTACGAGCAGTACTTC. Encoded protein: CASSVSDTSPYYEQYF.

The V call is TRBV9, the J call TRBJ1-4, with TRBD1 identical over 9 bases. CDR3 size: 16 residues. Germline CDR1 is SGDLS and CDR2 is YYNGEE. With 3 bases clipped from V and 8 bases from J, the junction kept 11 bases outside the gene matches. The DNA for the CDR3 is TGTGCCAGCAGCGGCTCAGGACAGGGGATGCAAGAAAAACTGTTTTTT. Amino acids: CASSGSGQGMQEKLFF.

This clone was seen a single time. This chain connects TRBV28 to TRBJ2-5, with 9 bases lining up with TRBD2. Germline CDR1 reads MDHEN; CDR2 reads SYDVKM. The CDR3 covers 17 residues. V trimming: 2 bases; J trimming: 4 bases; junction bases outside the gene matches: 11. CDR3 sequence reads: CASSLSAGWREGETQYF. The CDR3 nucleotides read TGTGCCAGCAGTTTAAGCGCCGGGTGGCGGGAGGGAGAGACCCAGTACTTC.

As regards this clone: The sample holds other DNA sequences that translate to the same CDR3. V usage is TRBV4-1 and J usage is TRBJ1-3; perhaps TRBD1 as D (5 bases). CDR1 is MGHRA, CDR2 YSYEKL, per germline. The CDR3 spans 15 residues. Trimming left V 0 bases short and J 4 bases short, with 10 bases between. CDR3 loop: CASSQDRGRGNTIYF. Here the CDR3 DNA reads TGCGCCAGCAGCCAAGATAGGGGAAGGGGAAACACCATATATTTT.